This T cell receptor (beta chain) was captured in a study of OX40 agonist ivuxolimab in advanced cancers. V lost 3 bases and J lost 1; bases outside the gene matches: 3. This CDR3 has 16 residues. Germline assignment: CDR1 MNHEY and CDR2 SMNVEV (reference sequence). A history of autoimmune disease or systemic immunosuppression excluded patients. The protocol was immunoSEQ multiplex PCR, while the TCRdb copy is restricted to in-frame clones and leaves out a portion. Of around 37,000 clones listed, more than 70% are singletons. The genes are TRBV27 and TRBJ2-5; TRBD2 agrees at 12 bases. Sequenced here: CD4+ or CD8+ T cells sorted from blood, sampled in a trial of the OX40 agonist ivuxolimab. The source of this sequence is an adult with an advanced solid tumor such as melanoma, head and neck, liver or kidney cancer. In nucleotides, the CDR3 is TGTGCCAGCAGTTTGGGGACTAGCGGGCCCCAAGAGACCCAGTACTTC. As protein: CASSLGTSGPQETQYF.